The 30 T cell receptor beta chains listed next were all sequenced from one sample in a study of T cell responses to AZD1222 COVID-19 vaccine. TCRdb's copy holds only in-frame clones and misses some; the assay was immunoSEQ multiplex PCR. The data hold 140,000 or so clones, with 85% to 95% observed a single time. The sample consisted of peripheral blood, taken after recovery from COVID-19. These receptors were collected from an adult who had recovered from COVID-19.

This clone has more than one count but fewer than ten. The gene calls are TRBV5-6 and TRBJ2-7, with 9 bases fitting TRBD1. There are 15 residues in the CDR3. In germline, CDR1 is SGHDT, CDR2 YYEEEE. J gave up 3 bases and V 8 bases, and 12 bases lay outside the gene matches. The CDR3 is CARDVTGTGLYEQYF. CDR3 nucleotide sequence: TGTGCCAGAGATGTGACCGGGACAGGGCTCTACGAGCAGTACTTC. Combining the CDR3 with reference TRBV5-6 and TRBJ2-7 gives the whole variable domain DAGVTQSPTHLIKTRGQQVTLRCSPKSGHDTVSWYQQALGQGPQFIFQYYEEEERQRGNFPDRFSGHQFPNYSSELNVNALLLGDSALYLCARDVTGTGLYEQYFGPGTRLTVT.

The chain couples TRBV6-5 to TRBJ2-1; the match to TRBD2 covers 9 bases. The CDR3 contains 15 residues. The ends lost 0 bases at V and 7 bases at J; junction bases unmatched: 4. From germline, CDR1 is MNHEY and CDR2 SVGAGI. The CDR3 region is CASSYSGSGSNEQFF. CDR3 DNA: TGTGCCAGCAGTTACTCAGGTAGCGGGAGTAATGAGCAGTTCTTC.

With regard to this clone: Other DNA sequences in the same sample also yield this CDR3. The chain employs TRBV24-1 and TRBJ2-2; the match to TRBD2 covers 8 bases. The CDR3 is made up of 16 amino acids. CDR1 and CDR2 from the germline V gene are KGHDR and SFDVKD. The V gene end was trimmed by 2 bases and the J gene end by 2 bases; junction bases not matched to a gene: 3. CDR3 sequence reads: CATSDWGLGNTGELFF. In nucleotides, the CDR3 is TGTGCCACCAGTGATTGGGGACTAGGAAACACCGGGGAGCTGTTTTTT.

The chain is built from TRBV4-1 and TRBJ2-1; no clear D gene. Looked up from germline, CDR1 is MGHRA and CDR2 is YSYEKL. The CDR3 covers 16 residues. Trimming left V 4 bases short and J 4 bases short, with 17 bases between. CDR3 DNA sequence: TGCGCCAGCAGCCCGATCCTAACTCGGTCATACAATGAGCAGTTCTTC. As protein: CASSPILTRSYNEQFF.

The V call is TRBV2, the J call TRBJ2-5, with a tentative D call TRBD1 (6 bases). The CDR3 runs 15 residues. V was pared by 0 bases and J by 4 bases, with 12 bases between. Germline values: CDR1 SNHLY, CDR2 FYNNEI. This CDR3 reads CASSEALVRGETQYF. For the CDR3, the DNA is TGTGCCAGCAGTGAAGCGCTTGTCAGGGGAGAGACCCAGTACTTC.

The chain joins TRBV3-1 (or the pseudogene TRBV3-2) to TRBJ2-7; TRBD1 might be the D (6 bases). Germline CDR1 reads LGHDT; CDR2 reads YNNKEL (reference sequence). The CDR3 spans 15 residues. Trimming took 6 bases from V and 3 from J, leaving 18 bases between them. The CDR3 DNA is TGTGCCAGCAGTCCAAACAGGGTTTTGTTCTACGAGCAGTACTTC. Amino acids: CASSPNRVLFYEQYF.

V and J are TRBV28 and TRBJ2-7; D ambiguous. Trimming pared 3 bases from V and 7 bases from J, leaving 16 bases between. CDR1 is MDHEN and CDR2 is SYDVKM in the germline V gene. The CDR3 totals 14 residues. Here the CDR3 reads CASSFYQASAEQYF. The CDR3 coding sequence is TGTGCCAGCAGTTTCTACCAGGCATCGGCGGAGCAGTACTTC.

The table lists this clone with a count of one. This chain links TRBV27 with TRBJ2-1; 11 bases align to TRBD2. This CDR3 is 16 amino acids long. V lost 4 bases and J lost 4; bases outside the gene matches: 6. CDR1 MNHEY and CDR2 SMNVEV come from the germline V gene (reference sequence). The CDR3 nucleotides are TGTGCCAGCAGTTCCTTGACTAGCGGGGTATACAATGAGCAGTTCTTC. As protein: CASSSLTSGVYNEQFF.

The CDR3 DNA sequence: TGTGCCAGCAGCTTAAGGGGGCCCGGGACAGGGGGTAATTCACCCCTCCACTTT. Encoded protein: CASSLRGPGTGGNSPLHF. The chain carries TRBV7-6 and TRBJ1-6; TRBD1 matches at 11 bases. The CDR3 length is 18 residues. The junction had 9 bases not matched to a gene; V was cut back by 2 bases and J by 6 bases. Germline CDR1 and CDR2: SGHVS and FNYEAQ.

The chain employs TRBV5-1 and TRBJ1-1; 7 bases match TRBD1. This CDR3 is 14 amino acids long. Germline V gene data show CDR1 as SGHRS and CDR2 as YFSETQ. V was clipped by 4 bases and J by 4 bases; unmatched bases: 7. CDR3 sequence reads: CASSDQGEATEAFF. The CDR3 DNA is TGCGCCAGCAGCGACCAGGGGGAGGCCACTGAAGCTTTCTTT.

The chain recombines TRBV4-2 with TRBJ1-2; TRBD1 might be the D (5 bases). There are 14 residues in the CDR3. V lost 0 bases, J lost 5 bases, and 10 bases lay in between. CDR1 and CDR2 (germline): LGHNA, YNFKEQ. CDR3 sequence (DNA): TGTGCCAGCAGCCAAGAGGACACACTATATGGCTACACCTTC. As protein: CASSQEDTLYGYTF.

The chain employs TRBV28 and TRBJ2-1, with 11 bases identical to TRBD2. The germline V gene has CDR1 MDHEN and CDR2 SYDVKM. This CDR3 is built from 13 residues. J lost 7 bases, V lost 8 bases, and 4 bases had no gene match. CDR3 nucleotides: TGTGCCAGCTTGACTAGCGGGACGAATGAGCAGTTCTTC. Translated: CASLTSGTNEQFF.

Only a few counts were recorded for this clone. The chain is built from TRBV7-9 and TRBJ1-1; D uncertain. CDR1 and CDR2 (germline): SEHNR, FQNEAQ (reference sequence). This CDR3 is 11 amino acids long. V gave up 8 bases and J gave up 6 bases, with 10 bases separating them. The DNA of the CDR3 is TGTGCCAGCGGGCGATTAGCTGAAGCTTTCTTT. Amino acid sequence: CASGRLAEAFF.

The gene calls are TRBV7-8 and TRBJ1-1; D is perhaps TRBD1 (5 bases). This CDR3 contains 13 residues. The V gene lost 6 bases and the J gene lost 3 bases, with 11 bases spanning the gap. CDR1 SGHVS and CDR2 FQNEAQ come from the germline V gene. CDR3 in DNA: TGTGCCAGCAGGCCATCAGGGTACACTGAAGCTTTCTTT. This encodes CASRPSGYTEAFF.

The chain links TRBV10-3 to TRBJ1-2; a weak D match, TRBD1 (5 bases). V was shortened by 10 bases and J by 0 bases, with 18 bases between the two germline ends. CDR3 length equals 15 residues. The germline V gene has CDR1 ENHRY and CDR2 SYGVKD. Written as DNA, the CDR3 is TGTGCCACTTCTTCGGGACCTACAACTAACTATGGCTACACCTTC. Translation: CATSSGPTTNYGYTF.

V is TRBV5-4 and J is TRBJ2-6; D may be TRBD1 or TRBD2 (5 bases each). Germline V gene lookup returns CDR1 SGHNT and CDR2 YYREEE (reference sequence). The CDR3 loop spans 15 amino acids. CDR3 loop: CAFRDGISGANVLTF. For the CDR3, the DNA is TGTGCTTTCCGGGACGGGATATCTGGGGCCAACGTCCTGACTTTC.

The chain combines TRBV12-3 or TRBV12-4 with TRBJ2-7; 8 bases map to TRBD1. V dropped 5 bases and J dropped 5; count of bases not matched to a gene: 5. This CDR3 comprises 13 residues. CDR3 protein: CASSPGQGHEQYF. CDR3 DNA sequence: TGTGCCAGCAGTCCCGGACAGGGCCACGAGCAGTACTTC.

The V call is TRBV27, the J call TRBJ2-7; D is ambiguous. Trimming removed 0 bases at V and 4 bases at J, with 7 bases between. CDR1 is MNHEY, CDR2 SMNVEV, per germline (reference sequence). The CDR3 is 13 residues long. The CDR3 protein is CASSLSTVYEQYF. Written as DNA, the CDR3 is TGTGCCAGCAGTTTATCCACAGTGTACGAGCAGTACTTC.

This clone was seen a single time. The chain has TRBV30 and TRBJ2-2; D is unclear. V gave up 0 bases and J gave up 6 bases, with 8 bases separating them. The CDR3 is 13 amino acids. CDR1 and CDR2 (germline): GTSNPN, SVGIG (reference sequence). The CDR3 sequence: CAWSVRVAGELFF. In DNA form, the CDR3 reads TGTGCCTGGAGTGTAAGGGTAGCCGGGGAGCTGTTTTTT.

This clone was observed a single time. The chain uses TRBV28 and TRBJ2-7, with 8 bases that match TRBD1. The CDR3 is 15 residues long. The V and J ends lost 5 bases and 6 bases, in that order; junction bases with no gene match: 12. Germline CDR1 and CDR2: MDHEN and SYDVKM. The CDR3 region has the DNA TGTGCCAGCAGTCTCCGGGACAGGCATGTTGGCGAGCAGTACTTC. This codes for CASSLRDRHVGEQYF.

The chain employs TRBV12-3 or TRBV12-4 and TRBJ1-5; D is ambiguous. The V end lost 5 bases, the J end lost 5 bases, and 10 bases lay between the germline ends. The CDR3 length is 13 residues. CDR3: CASSPQTDQPQHF. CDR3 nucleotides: TGTGCCAGCAGTCCCCAGACTGATCAGCCCCAGCATTTT.

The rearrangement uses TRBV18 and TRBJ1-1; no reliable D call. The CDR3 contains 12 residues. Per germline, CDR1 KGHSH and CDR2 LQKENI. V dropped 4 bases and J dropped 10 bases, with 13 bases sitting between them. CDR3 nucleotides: TGTGCCAGCTCACTTCAAGGTGGAGGAGCTTTCTTT. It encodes CASSLQGGGAFF.

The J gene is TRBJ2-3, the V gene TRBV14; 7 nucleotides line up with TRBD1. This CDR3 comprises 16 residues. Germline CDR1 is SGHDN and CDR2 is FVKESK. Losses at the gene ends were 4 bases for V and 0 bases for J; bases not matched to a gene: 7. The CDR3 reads CASSLRDSYSTDTQYF. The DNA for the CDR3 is TGTGCCAGCAGCCTACGGGACAGCTATAGCACAGATACGCAGTATTTT.

CDR3 nucleotide sequence: TGTGCCAGCAGCTTCGGGGATCAGCCCCAGCATTTT. Residues: CASSFGDQPQHF. The J gene is TRBJ1-5, the V gene TRBV7-9; D unclear. This CDR3 is built from 12 residues. V lost 3 bases to trimming and J lost 5 bases, with 5 bases between them. CDR1 SEHNR and CDR2 FQNEAQ come from the germline V gene (reference sequence).

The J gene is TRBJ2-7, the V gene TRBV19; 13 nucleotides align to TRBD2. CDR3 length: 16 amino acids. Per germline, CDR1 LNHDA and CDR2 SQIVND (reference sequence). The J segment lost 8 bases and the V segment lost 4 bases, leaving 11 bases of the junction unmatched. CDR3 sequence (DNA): TGTGCCAGTAGTAGGGTAGGACTAGCGGGAGCCGACAAGCAGTACTTC. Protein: CASSRVGLAGADKQYF.

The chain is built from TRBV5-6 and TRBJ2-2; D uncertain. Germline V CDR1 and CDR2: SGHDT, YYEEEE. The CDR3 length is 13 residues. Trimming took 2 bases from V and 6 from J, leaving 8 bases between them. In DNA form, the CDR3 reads TGTGCCAGCAGCTTAATACGGGCCGGGGAGCTGTTTTTT. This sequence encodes CASSLIRAGELFF.

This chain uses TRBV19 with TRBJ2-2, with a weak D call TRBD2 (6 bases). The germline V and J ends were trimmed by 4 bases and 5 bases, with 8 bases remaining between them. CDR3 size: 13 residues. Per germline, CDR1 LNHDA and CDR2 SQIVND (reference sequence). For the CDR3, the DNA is TGTGCCAGTAGTAGTCGGGGGACCGGGGAGCTGTTTTTT. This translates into CASSSRGTGELFF.

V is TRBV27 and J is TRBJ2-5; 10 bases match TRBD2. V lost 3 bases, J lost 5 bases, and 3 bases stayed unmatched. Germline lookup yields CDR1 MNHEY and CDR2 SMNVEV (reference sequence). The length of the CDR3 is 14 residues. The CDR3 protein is CASSFGSGGETQYF. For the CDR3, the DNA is TGTGCCAGCAGTTTCGGTAGCGGGGGGGAGACCCAGTACTTC.

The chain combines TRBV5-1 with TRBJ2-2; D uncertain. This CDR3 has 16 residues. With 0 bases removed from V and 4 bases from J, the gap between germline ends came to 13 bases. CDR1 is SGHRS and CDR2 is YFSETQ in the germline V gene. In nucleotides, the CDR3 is TGCGCCAGCAGCTTGGTTGAGGTAATACTCACCGGGGAGCTGTTTTTT. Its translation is CASSLVEVILTGELFF.

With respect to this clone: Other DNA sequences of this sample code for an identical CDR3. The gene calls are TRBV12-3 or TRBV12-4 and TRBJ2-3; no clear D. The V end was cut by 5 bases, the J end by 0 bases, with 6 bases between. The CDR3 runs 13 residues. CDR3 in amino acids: CASSRDSTDTQYF. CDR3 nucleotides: TGTGCCAGCAGTCGTGACAGCACAGATACGCAGTATTTT.